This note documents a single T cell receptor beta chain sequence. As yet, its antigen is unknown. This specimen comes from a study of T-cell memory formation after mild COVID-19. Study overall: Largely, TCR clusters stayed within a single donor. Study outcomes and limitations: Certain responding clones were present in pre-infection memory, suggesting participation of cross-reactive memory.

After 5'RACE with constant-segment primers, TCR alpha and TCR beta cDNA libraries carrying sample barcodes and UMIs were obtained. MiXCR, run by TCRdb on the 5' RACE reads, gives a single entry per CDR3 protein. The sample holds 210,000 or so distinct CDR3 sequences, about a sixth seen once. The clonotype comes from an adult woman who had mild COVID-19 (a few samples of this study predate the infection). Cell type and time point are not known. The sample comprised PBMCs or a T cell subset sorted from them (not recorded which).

For the CDR3, the DNA is TGCAGCGTTGGGGTTGGAGGGGTGGATCAGCCCCAGCATTTT. Its translation is CSVGVGGVDQPQHF. The chain combines TRBV29-1 with TRBJ1-5, with a possible D match to TRBD1 (5 bases). Germline-derived CDR1 and CDR2 are SQVTM and ANQGSEA. V dropped 4 bases and J dropped 5 bases, with 15 bases sitting between them. This CDR3 is 14 amino acids long.